The text below deals with one T cell receptor beta chain. Its cognate antigen is unknown. Trimming removed 5 bases from V and 2 bases from J; junction bases left unmatched: 4. The CDR3 loop spans 16 amino acids. These data belong to a study of T-cell reconstitution after alpha-beta-depleted transplantation in children. Whole-study results and caveats: Among T cells one year after transplant, newly produced cells accounted for most counts and diversity.

This sample's TCRbeta library carried unique molecular identifier barcodes. TCRdb redid the calling of the PCR reads with MiXCR, one entry per CDR3 protein. The sample shows around 670,000 distinct CDR3 sequences, roughly 13% of them seen only once. The sample in question was PBMCs, obtained before TCRalphabeta/CD19-depleted stem cell transplant. The V call is TRBV12-3 or TRBV12-4, the J call TRBJ1-6, with 9 bases that match TRBD1. The receptor was derived from a girl aged 2 to 10 with congenital amegakaryocytic thrombocytopenia, due to receive a stem cell transplant. The CDR3, as DNA: TGTGCCAGCAGTCGGGACAGGGTGACCTATAATTCACCCCTCCACTTT. As protein: CASSRDRVTYNSPLHF.